A selection of T cell receptor beta chains follows, all from one sample in a study of OX40 agonist ivuxolimab in advanced cancers. The method was immunoSEQ multiplex PCR; TCRdb's version includes in-frame clones alone and lacks a portion of them. Of approximately 60,000 clones listed, 80% to 95% are singletons. The source was CD4+ or CD8+ T cells sorted from blood, collected in a trial of the OX40 agonist ivuxolimab. These receptors came from an adult with an advanced solid tumor such as melanoma, head and neck, liver or kidney cancer. The CDR3 runs from the conserved cysteine through the conserved F or W. The order of the fields is clone size, D gene, J gene, CDR3 length, V gene, CDR3 DNA, CDR3 protein. The D gene is left open where the match is weak. Not every row has a clone size; where given, it reads once, few, many or a size class.

clone size: -; D gene: -; J gene: TRBJ1-2; CDR3 length: 12; V gene: TRBV19; CDR3 DNA: TGTGCCAGTAGTATTAAGACCTATGGCTACACCTTC; CDR3 protein: CASSIKTYGYTF
clone size: -; D gene: -; J gene: TRBJ1-5; CDR3 length: 12; V gene: TRBV27; CDR3 DNA: TGTGCCAGCAGTAACCCTAATCAGCCCCAGCATTTT; CDR3 protein: CASSNPNQPQHF
clone size: many; D gene: TRBD2; J gene: TRBJ2-5; CDR3 length: 15; V gene: TRBV6-1; CDR3 DNA: TGTGCCAGCAGTGAACTAGCGGGAGCTCAAGAGACCCAGTACTTC; CDR3 protein: CASSELAGAQETQYF
clone size: -; D gene: -; J gene: TRBJ1-1; CDR3 length: 14; V gene: TRBV19; CDR3 DNA: TGTGCCAGTAGTATGGTGGGGCAGGCCGTTGAAGCTTTCTTT; CDR3 protein: CASSMVGQAVEAFF
clone size: -; D gene: -; J gene: TRBJ2-7; CDR3 length: 13; V gene: TRBV18; CDR3 DNA: TGTGCCAGCTCACCCGGGCCGTCCTACGAGCAGTACTTC; CDR3 protein: CASSPGPSYEQYF
clone size: -; D gene: -; J gene: TRBJ2-3; CDR3 length: 15; V gene: TRBV27; CDR3 DNA: TGTGCCAGCAGTTTTTTAGCGGAGCCCACAGATACGCAGTATTTT; CDR3 protein: CASSFLAEPTDTQYF
clone size: -; D gene: -; J gene: TRBJ2-7; CDR3 length: 15; V gene: TRBV9; CDR3 DNA: TGTGCCAGCAGCGTAGGCGACGGGGAAACCTACGAGCAGTACTTC; CDR3 protein: CASSVGDGETYEQYF
clone size: -; D gene: TRBD1; J gene: TRBJ2-3; CDR3 length: 15; V gene: TRBV15; CDR3 DNA: TGTGCCACCAGCGGTTCCGGGACAGGCGTCAGCGCGCAGTATTTT; CDR3 protein: CATSGSGTGVSAQYF
clone size: -; D gene: -; J gene: TRBJ1-1; CDR3 length: 14; V gene: TRBV27; CDR3 DNA: TGTGCCAGCAGTTTATGGGGGGGGCGCACTGAAGCTTTCTTT; CDR3 protein: CASSLWGGRTEAFF
clone size: -; D gene: -; J gene: TRBJ1-1; CDR3 length: 18; V gene: TRBV10-3; CDR3 DNA: TGTGCCATCAGTGGTGAGGAAGGGAAGGCCCCCGCGAGGGCTGAAGCTTTCTTT; CDR3 protein: CAISGEEGKAPARAEAFF
clone size: few; D gene: -; J gene: TRBJ2-7; CDR3 length: 12; V gene: TRBV19; CDR3 DNA: TGTGCCAGTAATACCGGAGTCGGTGAGCAGTACTTC; CDR3 protein: CASNTGVGEQYF
clone size: -; D gene: TRBD2; J gene: TRBJ2-5; CDR3 length: 19; V gene: TRBV28; CDR3 DNA: TGTGCCAGCAGACCTACAGGGACAAGGGATAGCGGGAGTTTGGAGACCCAGTACTTC; CDR3 protein: CASRPTGTRDSGSLETQYF
clone size: -; D gene: TRBD1; J gene: TRBJ1-5; CDR3 length: 15; V gene: TRBV28; CDR3 DNA: TGTGCCAGCAGTCTTACAGGGGCTCGCAATCAGCCCCAGCATTTT; CDR3 protein: CASSLTGARNQPQHF
clone size: -; D gene: TRBD2; J gene: TRBJ2-2; CDR3 length: 15; V gene: TRBV2; CDR3 DNA: TGTGCCAGCACGGCTGGCGGGAGGCACACCGGGGAGCTGTTTTTT; CDR3 protein: CASTAGGRHTGELFF
clone size: -; D gene: TRBD2; J gene: TRBJ2-1; CDR3 length: 15; V gene: TRBV4-1; CDR3 DNA: TGCGCCAGCAGCCAAGTAGCGGGAGGGCCCTATGAGCAGTTCTTC; CDR3 protein: CASSQVAGGPYEQFF
clone size: -; D gene: -; J gene: TRBJ2-3; CDR3 length: 15; V gene: TRBV4-3; CDR3 DNA: TGCGCCAGCAGCCACATACCGCAACCCACAGATACGCAGTATTTT; CDR3 protein: CASSHIPQPTDTQYF
clone size: -; D gene: -; J gene: TRBJ2-7; CDR3 length: 13; V gene: TRBV10-1; CDR3 DNA: TGCGCCAGCAGTCGGGGGAGCTCCTACGAGCAGTACTTC; CDR3 protein: CASSRGSSYEQYF
clone size: -; D gene: -; J gene: TRBJ1-1; CDR3 length: 15; V gene: TRBV21-1; CDR3 DNA: TGTGCCAGCAGCCCTGAGGGGGCTTTGAACACTGAAGCTTTCTTT; CDR3 protein: CASSPEGALNTEAFF
clone size: -; D gene: TRBD2; J gene: TRBJ2-1; CDR3 length: 16; V gene: TRBV18; CDR3 DNA: TGTGCCAGCTCAACCTTAGCGGGACCCTCCTACAATGAGCAGTTCTTC; CDR3 protein: CASSTLAGPSYNEQFF
clone size: -; D gene: TRBD2; J gene: TRBJ2-1; CDR3 length: 16; V gene: TRBV4-3; CDR3 DNA: TGCGCCAGCAGCCAACTGACTAGCGGGATCTACAATGAGCAGTTCTTC; CDR3 protein: CASSQLTSGIYNEQFF
clone size: -; D gene: TRBD1; J gene: TRBJ1-1; CDR3 length: 13; V gene: TRBV29-1; CDR3 DNA: TGCAGCGTTGAAAATGGGGACAGCACTGAAGCTTTCTTT; CDR3 protein: CSVENGDSTEAFF
clone size: many; D gene: TRBD1; J gene: TRBJ2-3; CDR3 length: 15; V gene: TRBV6-4; CDR3 DNA: TGTGCCAGCAGTGACGGGACAGGGGGCACAGATACGCAGTATTTT; CDR3 protein: CASSDGTGGTDTQYF
clone size: few; D gene: TRBD1; J gene: TRBJ2-7; CDR3 length: 14; V gene: TRBV27; CDR3 DNA: TGTGCCAGCAGCACCGGGACAGGGCTATACGAGCAGTACTTC; CDR3 protein: CASSTGTGLYEQYF
clone size: -; D gene: -; J gene: TRBJ1-2; CDR3 length: 16; V gene: TRBV19; CDR3 DNA: TGTGCCAGTAGTATAGTAGCCAGGCCCGCCCTCTATGGCTACACCTTC; CDR3 protein: CASSIVARPALYGYTF
clone size: -; D gene: -; J gene: TRBJ2-7; CDR3 length: 14; V gene: TRBV7-9; CDR3 DNA: TGTGCCAGCAGCTTAGCTAGCGGCCCCTACGAGCAGTACTTC; CDR3 protein: CASSLASGPYEQYF
clone size: -; D gene: -; J gene: TRBJ2-7; CDR3 length: 13; V gene: TRBV7-9; CDR3 DNA: TGTGCCAGCAGCATATCGGACCGCTACGAGCAGTACTTC; CDR3 protein: CASSISDRYEQYF
clone size: -; D gene: -; J gene: TRBJ1-1; CDR3 length: 15; V gene: TRBV2; CDR3 DNA: TGTGCCAGCAGTGTATCGGCGATCGTGCTCTCTGAAGCTTTCTTT; CDR3 protein: CASSVSAIVLSEAFF
clone size: -; D gene: -; J gene: TRBJ2-1; CDR3 length: 14; V gene: TRBV6-4; CDR3 DNA: TGTGCCAGCAGTGTCTCGACAGAGTACAATGAGCAGTTCTTC; CDR3 protein: CASSVSTEYNEQFF
clone size: -; D gene: TRBD1; J gene: TRBJ2-5; CDR3 length: 13; V gene: TRBV11-3; CDR3 DNA: TGTGCCAGCAGCCATGGACAGGTGGAGACCCAGTACTTC; CDR3 protein: CASSHGQVETQYF
clone size: -; D gene: -; J gene: TRBJ2-1; CDR3 length: 13; V gene: TRBV9; CDR3 DNA: -; CDR3 protein: CASSVGSGTTEFF
clone size: -; D gene: TRBD1; J gene: TRBJ2-6; CDR3 length: 18; V gene: TRBV5-1; CDR3 DNA: TGCGCCAGCAGCTTGTGGTGGGACAGAAACTCTGGGGCCAACGTCCTGACTTTC; CDR3 protein: CASSLWWDRNSGANVLTF
clone size: -; D gene: -; J gene: TRBJ1-2; CDR3 length: 14; V gene: TRBV27; CDR3 DNA: TGTGCCAGCAGTTCTCAAACGGACAGCTATGGCTACACCTTC; CDR3 protein: CASSSQTDSYGYTF
clone size: -; D gene: -; J gene: TRBJ1-1; CDR3 length: 14; V gene: TRBV4-3; CDR3 DNA: TGCGCCAGCAGCCGGGATTGGGGGGGCACTGAAGCTTTCTTT; CDR3 protein: CASSRDWGGTEAFF
clone size: once; D gene: TRBD2; J gene: TRBJ2-5; CDR3 length: 13; V gene: TRBV27; CDR3 DNA: TGTGCCAGGGGACTAGCGGATCAAGAGACCCAGTACTTC; CDR3 protein: CARGLADQETQYF
clone size: -; D gene: -; J gene: TRBJ1-5; CDR3 length: 14; V gene: TRBV19; CDR3 DNA: TGTGCCAGTAGTATTAGTCCTAGCAATCAGCCCCAGCATTTT; CDR3 protein: CASSISPSNQPQHF
clone size: -; D gene: TRBD2; J gene: TRBJ2-7; CDR3 length: 17; V gene: TRBV27; CDR3 DNA: TGTGCCAGCAGTTTATCCCCTAGCGGGCCTCGCTCATACGAGCAGTACTTC; CDR3 protein: CASSLSPSGPRSYEQYF
clone size: -; D gene: -; J gene: TRBJ2-5; CDR3 length: 15; V gene: TRBV2; CDR3 DNA: TGTGCCAGCCCCGACACGCTACGGGGCGAGGAGACCCAGTACTTC; CDR3 protein: CASPDTLRGEETQYF
clone size: -; D gene: -; J gene: TRBJ1-2; CDR3 length: 15; V gene: TRBV28; CDR3 DNA: TGTGCCAGCAGTCGAACAGGGAATCCTAACTATGGCTACACCTTC; CDR3 protein: CASSRTGNPNYGYTF
clone size: -; D gene: -; J gene: TRBJ1-5; CDR3 length: 14; V gene: TRBV9; CDR3 DNA: TGTGCCAGCAGCGGGACAGAAGGCAATCAGCCCCAGCATTTT; CDR3 protein: CASSGTEGNQPQHF
clone size: -; D gene: -; J gene: TRBJ2-1; CDR3 length: 13; V gene: TRBV27; CDR3 DNA: TGTGCCAGCAGTTTGGCGGACTACAATGAGCAGTTCTTC; CDR3 protein: CASSLADYNEQFF
clone size: -; D gene: -; J gene: TRBJ2-7; CDR3 length: 15; V gene: TRBV9; CDR3 DNA: TGTGCCAGCAGCGCAAGCGGGACATCCTCCTACGAGCAGTACTTC; CDR3 protein: CASSASGTSSYEQYF
clone size: -; D gene: -; J gene: TRBJ2-7; CDR3 length: 13; V gene: TRBV5-8; CDR3 DNA: TGTGCCAGCAGCCGACAGAGCTCCTACGAGCAGTACTTC; CDR3 protein: CASSRQSSYEQYF